These 3 T cell receptor beta chains were sequenced from one sample in a study of Graves' ophthalmopathy and Graves' hyperthyroidism. Amplification targeted the TCR beta CDR3 regions, with RNA transcripts as the source material. Following a first-round RT-PCR that used HTBI primers, a second-round multiplex PCR was carried out. TCRdb reprocessed the multiplex PCR reads via MiXCR and lists one record per CDR3 protein. The sample lists about 550,000 distinct CDR3 sequences, less than 45% occurring once. The sequenced sample was peripheral blood or thyroid tissue (not recorded which). The receptor set was obtained from an adult man with Graves' hyperthyroidism.

V is TRBV7-8 and J is TRBJ2-2, with D tentatively TRBD2 (6 bases). Trimming stripped 4 bases from V and 3 bases from J, with 21 bases between. CDR3 length: 18 amino acids. Germline CDR1 SGHVS, CDR2 FQNEAQ. CDR3 DNA sequence: TGTGCCAGCAGCTCCCTAGCGAGGGGAGGCTGGGACACCGGGGAGCTGTTTTTT. Amino acid sequence: CASSSLARGGWDTGELFF.

The chain has TRBV19 and TRBJ1-5, with a weak D call TRBD1 (5 bases). Germline V CDR1 and CDR2: LNHDA, SQIVND (reference sequence). The V end lost 10 bases, the J end lost 4 bases, and 20 bases lay between the germline ends. There are 15 residues in the CDR3. This CDR3 is CAKIQGPFLNQPQHF. Written as DNA, the CDR3 is TGTGCCAAAATCCAGGGCCCCTTTCTTAATCAGCCCCAGCATTTT. Full variable domain (outside the CDR3, taken from reference TRBV19 and TRBJ1-5): DGGITQSPKYLFRKEGQNVTLSCEQNLNHDAMYWYRQDPGQGLRLIYYSQIVNDFQKGDIAEGYSVSREKKESFPLTVTSAQKNPTAFYLCAKIQGPFLNQPQHFGDGTRLSIL.

In this sample, this clonotype turned up many times. This chain uses TRBV12-3 or TRBV12-4 with TRBJ1-2; 8 bases are a match to TRBD1. The CDR3 is 14 residues long. Losses at the gene ends were 6 bases for V and 4 bases for J; bases not matched to a gene: 7. The CDR3 DNA reads TGTGCCAGCAGCGTGCGTCAGGGGGCCTATGGCTACACCTTC. Encoded protein: CASSVRQGAYGYTF.